A selection of T cell receptor beta chains follows, all from one sample in a study of blood T cell repertoires in COVID-19. Sequencing was performed with immunoSEQ multiplex PCR; in TCRdb, only in-frame clones are kept and a portion is missing. The repertoire holds approximately 44,000 clones, over 85% seen once, with 25% to 30% in the top ten. The material sequenced was peripheral blood. The receptors were sampled from a woman older than 75 with acute or convalescent COVID-19. Each CDR3 is given with its conserved first and last residue. Each record gives: CDR3 DNA, CDR3 protein, V gene, J gene, clone size, D gene. D genes are given only for firm matches. Clone size, where shown, is once, few, many, or a class for clones that have expanded.

CDR3 DNA: TGTGCCACCTCCGTGGACACTCCGAACACCGGGGAGCTGTTTTTT; CDR3 protein: CATSVDTPNTGELFF; V gene: TRBV6-6; J gene: TRBJ2-2; clone size: -; D gene: -
CDR3 DNA: TGTGCCAGTGTACCAACAGGGGGTCGGACTGAAGCTTTCTTT; CDR3 protein: CASVPTGGRTEAFF; V gene: TRBV27; J gene: TRBJ1-1; clone size: -; D gene: TRBD1
CDR3 DNA: TGCGCCAGCAGCCAAGAGGGGGGACCTCAGCCCCAGCATTTT; CDR3 protein: CASSQEGGPQPQHF; V gene: TRBV4-1; J gene: TRBJ1-5; clone size: -; D gene: -
CDR3 DNA: TGTGCCACCAGCATTCCTAGCGGGGGGGCCTTTGAGCAGTTCTTC; CDR3 protein: CATSIPSGGAFEQFF; V gene: TRBV15; J gene: TRBJ2-1; clone size: -; D gene: TRBD2
CDR3 DNA: TGCGCCAGCAGCTCGGACGGGGAAAACGAAAAACTGTTTTTT; CDR3 protein: CASSSDGENEKLFF; V gene: TRBV5-1; J gene: TRBJ1-4; clone size: -; D gene: -
CDR3 DNA: TGTGCCAGCAGCCCGGGACAGGGGTTGGTCTTC; CDR3 protein: CASSPGQGLVF; V gene: TRBV14; J gene: TRBJ2-1; clone size: once; D gene: TRBD1
CDR3 DNA: TGTGCCAGCACCCGGTCCCCCGAACAGACCCAGTACTTC; CDR3 protein: CASTRSPEQTQYF; V gene: TRBV6-5; J gene: TRBJ2-5; clone size: -; D gene: -
CDR3 DNA: TGTGCCAGCAGCTCTCGGACTAGTCCTCTGGAGACCCAGTACTTC; CDR3 protein: CASSSRTSPLETQYF; V gene: TRBV4-2; J gene: TRBJ2-5; clone size: -; D gene: TRBD2
CDR3 DNA: TGTGCCACCACCCCGAAGCCGGAGGAGACCCAGTACTTC; CDR3 protein: CATTPKPEETQYF; V gene: TRBV10-3; J gene: TRBJ2-5; clone size: -; D gene: -
CDR3 DNA: TGTGCCAGCTCACCACCGCCAGGGGGAGATACGCAGTATTTT; CDR3 protein: CASSPPPGGDTQYF; V gene: TRBV18; J gene: TRBJ2-3; clone size: -; D gene: TRBD1
CDR3 DNA: TGTGCCAGCAGCTTAGACCCCGGTAGCGGGACCCAGTATTTT; CDR3 protein: CASSLDPGSGTQYF; V gene: TRBV11-3; J gene: TRBJ2-3; clone size: -; D gene: TRBD2
CDR3 DNA: TGTGCCAGCAGTTACAGTGACAGCGGAAACACCATATATTTT; CDR3 protein: CASSYSDSGNTIYF; V gene: TRBV6-5; J gene: TRBJ1-3; clone size: -; D gene: -
CDR3 DNA: TGTGCCAGCAGCCAGGGCTCCGGGACACTGGGACGGAATGAAAAACTGTTTTTT; CDR3 protein: CASSQGSGTLGRNEKLFF; V gene: TRBV4-2; J gene: TRBJ1-4; clone size: -; D gene: -
CDR3 DNA: TGTGCCAGTAGTATCCCCGGGACACCGAGACGCACAGATACGCAGTATTTT; CDR3 protein: CASSIPGTPRRTDTQYF; V gene: TRBV19; J gene: TRBJ2-3; clone size: -; D gene: -
CDR3 DNA: TGTGCCAGCTCACTGGGTCCAGGGAACACCGGGGAGCTGTTTTTT; CDR3 protein: CASSLGPGNTGELFF; V gene: TRBV18; J gene: TRBJ2-2; clone size: -; D gene: -
CDR3 DNA: TGTGCCAGTAGTATAATGCCCGGGGGCACCGGGGAGCTGTTTTTT; CDR3 protein: CASSIMPGGTGELFF; V gene: TRBV19; J gene: TRBJ2-2; clone size: -; D gene: -
CDR3 DNA: TGTGCCAGTAGTCAAGGCGGGGCAAACACCGGGGAGCTGTTTTTT; CDR3 protein: CASSQGGANTGELFF; V gene: TRBV19; J gene: TRBJ2-2; clone size: -; D gene: -
CDR3 DNA: TGTGCCAGCAGCACGGACAGCTTCCAAGAGACCCAGTACTTC; CDR3 protein: CASSTDSFQETQYF; V gene: TRBV5-4; J gene: TRBJ2-5; clone size: -; D gene: -
CDR3 DNA: TGTGCCAGCAGTCTTGGACAGGGCCCTTCTTTTGAAGCTTTCTTT; CDR3 protein: CASSLGQGPSFEAFF; V gene: TRBV2; J gene: TRBJ1-1; clone size: -; D gene: TRBD1
CDR3 DNA: TGTGCCAGCAGCCCACGGGGGTTCAACACCGGGGAGCTGTTTTTT; CDR3 protein: CASSPRGFNTGELFF; V gene: TRBV2; J gene: TRBJ2-2; clone size: once; D gene: -
CDR3 DNA: TGCAGCGTCGGGGACAGGAGCAATTCACCCCTCCACTTT; CDR3 protein: CSVGDRSNSPLHF; V gene: TRBV29-1; J gene: TRBJ1-6; clone size: few; D gene: TRBD1
CDR3 DNA: TGTGCCAGCAGCCAAGATCCCGGGGGGAAGACAGATACGCAGTATTTT; CDR3 protein: CASSQDPGGKTDTQYF; V gene: TRBV3-1/TRBV3-2; J gene: TRBJ2-3; clone size: -; D gene: TRBD2
CDR3 DNA: TGTGCCAGCAGCCCCGGGGGGGGCGCGGGTAGGGGGAATTCACCCCTCCACTTT; CDR3 protein: CASSPGGGAGRGNSPLHF; V gene: TRBV7-8; J gene: TRBJ1-6; clone size: -; D gene: -
CDR3 DNA: TGTGCCAGCAGCCACGTCATAGGGAGGAACACTGAAGCTTTCTTT; CDR3 protein: CASSHVIGRNTEAFF; V gene: TRBV7-8; J gene: TRBJ1-1; clone size: -; D gene: -
CDR3 DNA: TGTGCCAGCCCTGGGCAGGGCGGAGTGTTTTTGGTGCGTGAGACCCAGTACTTC; CDR3 protein: CASPGQGGVFLVRETQYF; V gene: TRBV27; J gene: TRBJ2-5; clone size: -; D gene: -
CDR3 DNA: TGTGCCTGGGTAGGCGCTGGCGGGGGCTACAATGAGCAGTTCTTC; CDR3 protein: CAWVGAGGGYNEQFF; V gene: TRBV30; J gene: TRBJ2-1; clone size: -; D gene: TRBD2
CDR3 DNA: TGTGCCAGCACCTTGGACAGGGCGGTGAACACTGAAGCTTTCTTT; CDR3 protein: CASTLDRAVNTEAFF; V gene: TRBV6-5; J gene: TRBJ1-1; clone size: -; D gene: TRBD1
CDR3 DNA: TGTGCCATCAGGGGACCGGGGGGGGAGACCCAGTACTTC; CDR3 protein: CAIRGPGGETQYF; V gene: TRBV10-3; J gene: TRBJ2-5; clone size: -; D gene: TRBD2
CDR3 DNA: TGTGCCAGCAGCTACGGACAGGGAGGAGAGACCCAGTACTTC; CDR3 protein: CASSYGQGGETQYF; V gene: TRBV5-6; J gene: TRBJ2-5; clone size: -; D gene: TRBD1
CDR3 DNA: TGTGCCAGTAGCAAACAGGGGGCCGGCAATCAGCCCCAGCATTTT; CDR3 protein: CASSKQGAGNQPQHF; V gene: TRBV19; J gene: TRBJ1-5; clone size: once; D gene: TRBD1
CDR3 DNA: TGTGCCAGCAGCATAGGGGGGGGGCAAGAGACCCAGTACTTC; CDR3 protein: CASSIGGGQETQYF; V gene: TRBV21-1; J gene: TRBJ2-5; clone size: -; D gene: -
CDR3 DNA: TGTGCCAGCAGCCAAGATTGGCGAGCGGGGGGGCACGAGACCCAGTACTTC; CDR3 protein: CASSQDWRAGGHETQYF; V gene: TRBV3-1/TRBV3-2; J gene: TRBJ2-5; clone size: -; D gene: TRBD2
CDR3 DNA: TGTGCCAGCAGCCGAGACAGCTTGAACACTGAAGCTTTCTTT; CDR3 protein: CASSRDSLNTEAFF; V gene: TRBV7-9; J gene: TRBJ1-1; clone size: -; D gene: -
CDR3 DNA: TGTGCCAGCACGGGGGCCTATAATTCACCCCTCCACTTT; CDR3 protein: CASTGAYNSPLHF; V gene: TRBV12-3/TRBV12-4; J gene: TRBJ1-6; clone size: -; D gene: -
CDR3 DNA: TGCAGCGTTAGACAGGGGGCAAACACTGAAGCTTTCTTT; CDR3 protein: CSVRQGANTEAFF; V gene: TRBV29-1; J gene: TRBJ1-1; clone size: -; D gene: TRBD1
CDR3 DNA: TGTGCCAGCAGCCCTTTCCAGGGAGGCTATGGCTACACCTTC; CDR3 protein: CASSPFQGGYGYTF; V gene: TRBV5-4; J gene: TRBJ1-2; clone size: -; D gene: -
CDR3 DNA: TGTGCCTGGAGTGTACCCCAAGCGGGGGGGAAAGAGACCCAGTACTTC; CDR3 protein: CAWSVPQAGGKETQYF; V gene: TRBV30; J gene: TRBJ2-5; clone size: -; D gene: TRBD2
CDR3 DNA: TGTGCCAGCAGTGAGTGGACAGGCTTGGATAATTCACCCCTCCACTTT; CDR3 protein: CASSEWTGLDNSPLHF; V gene: TRBV6-1; J gene: TRBJ1-6; clone size: once; D gene: TRBD1
CDR3 DNA: TGTGCCAGTAAGAACAGGGGGAGCAATCAGCCCCAGCATTTT; CDR3 protein: CASKNRGSNQPQHF; V gene: TRBV19; J gene: TRBJ1-5; clone size: -; D gene: TRBD1
CDR3 DNA: TGTGCCAGCAGCTTGGGGGGGAGCGGACTGTGGCAGCCCCAGCATTTT; CDR3 protein: CASSLGGSGLWQPQHF; V gene: TRBV11-3; J gene: TRBJ1-5; clone size: -; D gene: -
CDR3 DNA: TGCGCCAGCAGCGTGGACAAGAACACTGAAGCTTTCTTT; CDR3 protein: CASSVDKNTEAFF; V gene: TRBV5-1; J gene: TRBJ1-1; clone size: few; D gene: -
CDR3 DNA: TGTGCCAGCAGCCCCCTAGCGGGGAGACAAGAGACCCAGTACTTC; CDR3 protein: CASSPLAGRQETQYF; V gene: TRBV2; J gene: TRBJ2-5; clone size: -; D gene: TRBD2
CDR3 DNA: TGTGCCAGCAGCTATCCCGACAGGATGGGGACTGAAGCTTTCTTT; CDR3 protein: CASSYPDRMGTEAFF; V gene: TRBV28; J gene: TRBJ1-1; clone size: -; D gene: -
CDR3 DNA: TGCGCCAGCAGCCCGGGGGGCCCAACCGGGGAGCTGTTTTTT; CDR3 protein: CASSPGGPTGELFF; V gene: TRBV5-1; J gene: TRBJ2-2; clone size: few; D gene: -
CDR3 DNA: TGTGCCAGCAGTGGACTAGCGGCGACAGATACGCAGTATTTT; CDR3 protein: CASSGLAATDTQYF; V gene: TRBV2; J gene: TRBJ2-3; clone size: once; D gene: TRBD2
CDR3 DNA: TGTGCCAGCAGCGTTGTAACTAGCGGGGGGGCCGCTGAGCAGTTCTTC; CDR3 protein: CASSVVTSGGAAEQFF; V gene: TRBV5-4; J gene: TRBJ2-1; clone size: -; D gene: TRBD2
CDR3 DNA: TGTGCCATCAGTGAGTACGGGATCGCTTCCGATGAGCAGTTCTTC; CDR3 protein: CAISEYGIASDEQFF; V gene: TRBV10-3; J gene: TRBJ2-1; clone size: -; D gene: -
CDR3 DNA: TGCAGTGCTAGTAACAGCGGGGGCCCCGGTACGCAGTATTTT; CDR3 protein: CSASNSGGPGTQYF; V gene: TRBV20-1; J gene: TRBJ2-3; clone size: -; D gene: TRBD2